The 25 T cell receptor beta chains below were found in one sample sequenced in a study of T cells in Graves' hyperthyroidism and ophthalmopathy. Researchers took RNA transcripts and amplified the TCR beta CDR3 regions from them. HTBI primers were used for first-round RT-PCR of the TCR CDR3. TCRdb reprocessed the multiplex PCR reads via MiXCR and lists one record per CDR3 protein. The data contain approximately 370,000 distinct CDR3 sequences, about a sixth of them singletons. The sequenced sample was blood. The receptors were gathered from a woman in her thirties with Graves' hyperthyroidism that later progressed to Graves' ophthalmopathy.

This chain uses TRBV5-1 with TRBJ1-4; D remains ambiguous. The germline CDR1 and CDR2 sequences are SGHRS and YFSETQ. V was cut by 4 bases and J by 11 bases, with 15 bases left in between. The length of the CDR3 is 13 residues. The CDR3: CASSPSVQRKLFF. CDR3 nucleotides: TGCGCCAGCAGCCCGTCCGTACAGAGGAAACTGTTTTTT.

This clonotype has at least ten counts. V usage is TRBV9 and J usage is TRBJ1-1; maybe TRBD1 (6 bases). Germline loops: CDR1 SGDLS, CDR2 YYNGEE. Trimming removed 4 bases at V and 0 bases at J, with 13 bases between. The CDR3 is made up of 15 amino acids. DNA of the CDR3: TGTGCCAGCAGCCCTGCGGGACACATGAACACTGAAGCTTTCTTT. This translates into CASSPAGHMNTEAFF. The full variable domain, in which reference TRBV9 and TRBJ1-1 provide the parts outside the CDR3, is DSGVTQTPKHLITATGQRVTLRCSPRSGDLSVYWYQQSLDQGLQFLIQYYNGEERAKGNILERFSAQQFPDLHSELNLSSLELGDSALYFCASSPAGHMNTEAFFGQGTRLTVV.

This clonotype has at least ten counts. The chain links TRBV5-1 to TRBJ1-2; TRBD1 is a possible D gene (5 bases). Germline-derived CDR1 and CDR2 are SGHRS and YFSETQ. This CDR3 is built from 15 residues. Between the trimmed V and J ends, which lost 5 bases and 5 bases, there was a span of 19 bases. In DNA form, the CDR3 reads TGCGCCAGCAGATCCTTGGTAGGGACGGCATATGGCTACACCTTC. Its translation is CASRSLVGTAYGYTF.

This clonotype is deemed medium-sized (0.01 to 0.1%). The rearrangement uses TRBV28 and TRBJ1-1; TRBD1 agrees at 8 bases. The V segment lost 3 bases and the J segment 3 bases; nucleotides outside the gene matches: 6. This CDR3 is 15 amino acids long. Germline assignment: CDR1 MDHEN and CDR2 SYDVKM. The CDR3 sequence is CASSFSGGMDTEAFF. The DNA of the CDR3 is TGTGCCAGCAGTTTTTCAGGGGGCATGGACACTGAAGCTTTCTTT.

This clonotype was detected many times. CDR3 nucleotides: TGCGCCAGCAGCTTGCGGGGGGGATCACCTTACACAGATACGCAGTATTTT. Translated: CASSLRGGSPYTDTQYF. This chain joins TRBV5-1 and TRBJ2-3, with TRBD2 identical over 8 bases. This CDR3 is 17 amino acids long. The germline CDR1 and CDR2 sequences are SGHRS and YFSETQ. J was trimmed by 2 bases and V by 1 base; bases with no gene match: 9. The full variable domain, with the rest looked up from reference TRBV5-1 and TRBJ2-3, is KAGVTQTPRYLIKTRGQQVTLSCSPISGHRSVSWYQQTPGQGLQFLFEYFSETQRNKGNFPGRFSGRQFSNSRSEMNVSTLELGDSALYLCASSLRGGSPYTDTQYFGPGTRLTVL.

This clonotype showed up just once. The CDR3 here is CATGTSGGASYTQYF. The CDR3 nucleotides are TGTGCCACCGGGACTAGCGGGGGGGCCTCATATACGCAGTATTTT. The V gene is TRBV11-2, the J gene TRBJ2-3, with TRBD2 matching 16 bases. CDR3 size: 15 residues. Germline lookup yields CDR1 SGHAT and CDR2 FQNNGV. V shed 10 bases, J shed 7 bases, and the junction held 8 bases outside the gene matches.

The V call is TRBV7-9, the J call TRBJ2-7; 11 bases line up with TRBD1. Germline CDR1 reads SEHNR; CDR2 reads FQNEAQ (reference sequence). V was pared by 1 base and J by 5 bases, with 19 bases of the junction left unmatched. CDR3 length: 20 residues. The CDR3 DNA follows: TGTGCCAGCAGCTTAGACACGGACAGGGGGCCCGAGCTACCCCCCCACGAGCAGTACTTC. Amino acid sequence: CASSLDTDRGPELPPHEQYF. The variable domain in full, with the rest retrieved from reference TRBV7-9 and TRBJ2-7, is DTGVSQNPRHKITKRGQNVTFRCDPISEHNRLYWYRQTLGQGPEFLTYFQNEAQLEKSRLLSDRFSAERPKGSFSTLEIQRTEQGDSAMYLCASSLDTDRGPELPPHEQYFGPGTRLTVT.

V usage is TRBV27 and J usage is TRBJ2-2, with 10 bases that match TRBD2. The CDR3 sequence is 16 residues long. Germline CDR1 reads MNHEY; CDR2 reads SMNVEV (reference sequence). V was pared by 7 bases and J by 3 bases, with 8 bases of the junction left unmatched. The CDR3 nucleotides read TGTGCCAGCATCGGGGCTAGCGGGAGATACACCGGGGAGCTGTTTTTT. The encoded protein is CASIGASGRYTGELFF.

This clonotype was seen a handful of times. V usage is TRBV6-2 or TRBV6-3 and J usage is TRBJ1-3, with 9 bases aligning to TRBD1. Germline CDR1 MNHEY, CDR2 SVGEGT. The CDR3 loop spans 13 amino acids. Trimming at V came to 7 bases and at J to 7 bases, leaving 5 bases not matched to a gene. The chain's CDR3 is CASTWTGENTIYF. The CDR3 nucleotides read TGTGCCAGCACTTGGACAGGGGAGAACACCATATATTTT.

There are a few counts of this clonotype. The chain combines TRBV27 with TRBJ1-1; the D gene is possibly TRBD1 (5 bases). The germline gives CDR1 MNHEY, CDR2 SMNVEV (reference sequence). With 7 bases removed from V and 0 bases from J, the gap between germline ends came to 15 bases. The CDR3 sequence is 15 residues long. CDR3 nucleotide sequence: TGTGCCAGCATGGGGCTTGGGGCCATGAACACTGAAGCTTTCTTT. It is translated as CASMGLGAMNTEAFF.

This clonotype has a count of ten or more. This chain joins TRBV27 and TRBJ2-1; 8 positions agree with TRBD2. Germline loops: CDR1 MNHEY, CDR2 SMNVEV (reference sequence). This CDR3 comprises 15 residues. J was trimmed by 5 bases and V by 5 bases; bases with no gene match: 8. CDR3 sequence reads: CASSLREGRHNEQFF. In nucleotides, the CDR3 is TGTGCCAGCAGTCTACGGGAGGGCCGACACAATGAGCAGTTCTTC.

V and J are TRBV5-1 and TRBJ2-5; 7 bases align to TRBD2. The CDR3 is 15 amino acids. Germline CDR1 SGHRS, CDR2 YFSETQ. The junction had 8 bases not matched to a gene; V was cut back by 4 bases and J by 2 bases. DNA of the CDR3: TGCGCCAGCAGCACCGGGACTACCAAGCAAGAGACCCAGTACTTC. Translated, it gives CASSTGTTKQETQYF.

This clonotype was seen ten or more times. The chain employs TRBV29-1 and TRBJ2-1; a possible D gene is TRBD2 (6 bases). CDR3 length equals 14 residues. Germline-derived CDR1 and CDR2 are SQVTM and ANQGSEA. V was shortened by 6 bases and J by 5 bases, with 17 bases between the two germline ends. The CDR3 region is CSVALARRNNEQFF. Written as DNA, the CDR3 is TGCAGCGTCGCCCTAGCGAGACGGAACAATGAGCAGTTCTTC.

This clonotype was picked up many times. The chain combines TRBV5-6 with TRBJ2-7, with 8 nucleotides matching TRBD1. The V and J ends lost 6 bases and 1 base, in that order; junction bases with no gene match: 9. Germline V gene sequence: CDR1 SGHDT, CDR2 YYEEEE. This CDR3 comprises 15 residues. CDR3 DNA: TGTGCCAGCATCAGGACGACAGGGGCTTCCTACGAGCAGTACTTC. Protein: CASIRTTGASYEQYF.

J is TRBJ2-2 and V is TRBV11-2, with 10 bases aligning to TRBD2. CDR1 SGHAT and CDR2 FQNNGV come from the germline V gene. This CDR3 has 20 residues. The ends lost 4 bases at V and 0 bases at J; junction bases unmatched: 14. CDR3 in amino acids: CASSSYRGLAGAPNTGELFF. CDR3 nucleotide sequence: TGTGCCAGCAGCTCATACAGGGGCCTAGCGGGGGCCCCGAACACCGGGGAGCTGTTTTTT.

This clonotype has ten or more counts. The gene calls are TRBV11-2 and TRBJ2-3; a possible D gene is TRBD2 (5 bases). The germline V gene has CDR1 SGHAT and CDR2 FQNNGV. This CDR3 is built from 16 residues. With 1 base removed from V and 4 bases from J, the gap between germline ends came to 15 bases. The CDR3 loop reads CASSLAASRRSDTQYF. The CDR3 nucleotides read TGTGCCAGCAGCTTAGCGGCTAGCAGGAGATCAGATACGCAGTATTTT. Variable domain in full (rest from reference TRBV11-2 and TRBJ2-3): EAGVAQSPRYKIIEKRQSVAFWCNPISGHATLYWYQQILGQGPKLLIQFQNNGVVDDSQLPKDRFSAERLKGVDSTLKIQPAKLEDSAVYLCASSLAASRRSDTQYFGPGTRLTVL.

This clonotype was observed at least ten times. The rearrangement uses TRBV20-1 and TRBJ2-1, with 7 bases that match TRBD1. From germline, CDR1 is DFQATT and CDR2 SNEGSKA (reference sequence). Trimming removed 6 bases from V and 1 base from J; junction bases left unmatched: 6. The CDR3 totals 14 residues. CDR3 nucleotides: TGCAGTGCGCCGCCAGGGGGTTCCTACAATGAGCAGTTCTTC. It yields the protein CSAPPGGSYNEQFF.

This clonotype was counted between two and nine times. CDR3 sequence: CASSLGYRDTDTQYF. The CDR3 coding sequence is TGTGCCAGCAGCTTGGGCTACCGGGACACAGATACGCAGTATTTT. The chain uses TRBV5-5 and TRBJ2-3; tentatively, D is TRBD2 (5 bases). CDR1 SGHKS and CDR2 YYEKEE come from the germline V gene (reference sequence). The CDR3 runs to 15 residues. V dropped 0 bases and J dropped 2 bases, with 10 bases sitting between them.

This clonotype has just a few counts. This chain connects TRBV4-1 to TRBJ2-7, with 8 bases fitting TRBD2. V gave up 0 bases and J gave up 4 bases; unmatched junction bases: 11. Germline-derived CDR1 and CDR2 are MGHRA and YSYEKL. This CDR3 has 17 residues. The CDR3 nucleotides are TGCGCCAGCAGCCAAGATCCTCCGGGAGGGTCCAGGTACGAGCAGTACTTC. Protein product: CASSQDPPGGSRYEQYF.

The table lists this clonotype with many counts. The chain carries TRBV28 and TRBJ2-7; D possibly matches TRBD1 or TRBD2 (5 bases each). The length of the CDR3 is 14 residues. Deletions cut 4 bases from V and 3 bases from J, with 13 bases between. Germline CDR1 reads MDHEN; CDR2 reads SYDVKM. CDR3 DNA: TGTGCCAGCAGTTCTCCCGGGGCAAGCTACGAGCAGTACTTC. It translates to CASSSPGASYEQYF.

This clonotype has at least ten counts. The chain links TRBV19 to TRBJ1-6, with D uncertain. The ends were cut back, 7 bases at V and 3 bases at J, with 16 bases in the middle. The germline V gene has CDR1 LNHDA and CDR2 SQIVND (reference sequence). The CDR3 consists of 16 residues. The CDR3 here is CASKLGGNGYNSPLHF. In DNA, the CDR3 is TGTGCCAGTAAATTAGGCGGCAATGGCTATAATTCACCCCTCCACTTT. Using reference TRBV19 and TRBJ1-6 for the parts outside the CDR3, the full variable domain is DGGITQSPKYLFRKEGQNVTLSCEQNLNHDAMYWYRQDPGQGLRLIYYSQIVNDFQKGDIAEGYSVSREKKESFPLTVTSAQKNPTAFYLCASKLGGNGYNSPLHFGNGTRLTVT.

Only one count was recorded for this clonotype. This may come from a read error, since a much larger clone is one base off. The rearrangement joins TRBV20-1 to TRBJ2-3; possibly TRBD2 for D (6 bases). The CDR3 has 15 residues. The germline gives CDR1 DFQATT, CDR2 SNEGSKA (reference sequence). The V end was cut by 0 bases, the J end by 3 bases, with 13 bases between. CDR3 region: CSARDGRTTTDTQYF. CDR3 in DNA: TGCAGTGCTAGAGATGGACGGACTACTACAGATACGCAGTATTTT.

This clonotype was seen a handful of times. V usage is TRBV7-9 and J usage is TRBJ2-7; 7 positions match TRBD2. This CDR3 has 13 residues. The germline gives CDR1 SEHNR, CDR2 FQNEAQ (reference sequence). J was trimmed by 2 bases and V by 3 bases; bases with no gene match: 1. For the CDR3, the DNA is TGTGCCAGCAGCTTCCTAGCGGCCTACGAGCAGTACTTC. Residues: CASSFLAAYEQYF.

This clonotype was recorded many times. Here the CDR3 DNA reads TGTGCCAGGAAACGGTTTGTCGGGAGTCCCTACGAGCAGTACTTC. It is translated as CARKRFVGSPYEQYF. The chain couples TRBV2 to TRBJ2-7, with D possibly matching TRBD2 (6 bases). The V and J ends lost 9 bases and 2 bases respectively, with 20 bases between them. Germline V gene sequence: CDR1 SNHLY, CDR2 FYNNEI. The CDR3 runs to 15 residues.

This chain connects TRBV20-1 to TRBJ2-1, with a weak D call TRBD1 (6 bases). Between the trimmed V and J ends, which lost 3 bases and 8 bases, there was a span of 20 bases. Germline lookup yields CDR1 DFQATT and CDR2 SNEGSKA (reference sequence). The CDR3 loop spans 15 amino acids. The CDR3 sequence is CSASPGERSLDEQFF. Here the CDR3 DNA reads TGCAGTGCTAGCCCAGGGGAAAGGTCGCTCGATGAGCAGTTCTTC.